A selection of T cell receptor beta chains follows, all from one sample in a study of T-cell memory formation after mild COVID-19. TCRdb called the 5' RACE reads again in MiXCR, with one record for every CDR3 protein. The table records about 430,000 distinct CDR3 sequences, roughly 26% of them present only once. Input material: PBMCs or a T cell subset sorted from them (not recorded which). These receptors originate from an adult woman who had mild COVID-19 (a few samples of this study predate the infection). Cell type and time point are not known. CDR3s leave out the opening cysteine and the closing phenylalanine or tryptophan.

ASSVLGGTGELF	TRBV7-3
ASSPTRAVAYNEQF	TRBV18
SARDPSQNHNEQF	TRBV20-1
ASSFGGETEAF	TRBV7-9
ASSQDLSTSSYNEQF	TRBV4-1
ASSSRAWNTGELF	TRBV12-3/TRBV12-4
ASSLVASGGGTDTQY	TRBV7-2
ASSLDGGAGDEQF	TRBV5-1
ASSQGRMNTEAF	TRBV7-3
ASSQGLAAYNEQF	TRBV3-1
ASSLDQGSFATEAF	TRBV5-1
ASSNRGGRETQY	TRBV6-1
ASSLVRDRAYNEQF	TRBV7-8
SGGQGKSYEQY	TRBV20-1
ASSLFSGTYEQY	TRBV12-3/TRBV12-4
ASRTSGSYEQF	TRBV5-1
ASSRDREISPLH	TRBV5-5
ASSLVRGTYNEQF	TRBV5-1
ASSQDPLAGTQY	TRBV4-3
ASSQESWDRAGYT	TRBV14
ASSLGLERRDQY	TRBV12-3/TRBV12-4
ASSLISSGGRELF	TRBV28
ASSGGAGSPLH	TRBV7-3
ASGPHPYEQY	TRBV5-4
ASSQDSGTSGGETQY	TRBV4-2
ASSQDTGRPTDTQY	TRBV14
SASTGTGEDGYT	TRBV20-1
ACSPPANTGELF	TRBV30
ASSRDVAGNQETQY	TRBV5-1
ASSARWGGVFDEQF	TRBV7-9
ASSTTTGNEQY	TRBV19
ASSVTSALGSGELF	TRBV5-1
ASSLVQYQETQY	TRBV7-9
ASSPAPDRYEAF	TRBV7-9
ASSLSYQTSGRVNEQF	TRBV11-3
ASSFSLGEGKPFEQY	TRBV25-1
SARDLGDRWIDGYT	TRBV20-1
ASSAMAGISSYEQY	TRBV9
ASSLVKGQYNEQF	TRBV5-1
ASSQEGFGRGRTEAF	TRBV4-1
ASSRNSGTTYEQY	TRBV9
ASTEGNLNEQF	TRBV6-2/TRBV6-3
ASSYVGDGTANEQF	TRBV6-2/TRBV6-3
ASGTGQNNNEQF	TRBV12-5
ASSELGHQPQH	TRBV6-1